This record looks at one T cell receptor beta chain sequence and its context. These data are taken from a study of response to subunit inactivated influenza vaccine. Via MiXCR, TCRdb re-called the RT-PCR reads, giving one row per CDR3 protein. The top ten hold more than 9.5% of the sample, which has more than 500,000 distinct CDR3 sequences, approximately 11% seen once. The CDR3 is 16 residues long. The germline CDR1 and CDR2 sequences are SGHRS and YFSETQ. Trimming took 1 base from V and 4 from J, leaving 15 bases between them. These data were also reused for a study on T cells expressing NK-cell markers. That report notes: The authors generated TCR beta cDNA through 5'RACE template switching with UMIs. HCMV seropositivity characterized most of the eight sequenced donors, and seronegativity one. Over 5 donors carried dominant NKG2C+ clonotypes that made up about 1.0-7.5% of their CD8+ T cells. Leadership of the CD3+CD56-NKG2C+ fraction also belonged to these clonotypes in several donors. Whether expanded NKG2C+ T cell clones recognized HCMV stayed uncertain.

The TCR comes from a man in his forties or fifties who received an inactivated influenza vaccine. The chain links TRBV5-1 to TRBJ1-3; no reliable D call. The source was PBMCs from blood, collected on the day of vaccination. As DNA, the CDR3 is TGCGCCAGCAGCTTGAACTCCCTCGACTCCGGAAACACCATATATTTT. The encoded protein is CASSLNSLDSGNTIYF.